This T cell receptor beta chain was observed in a study of blood T cell repertoires in COVID-19. Study information: The samples span acute and convalescent COVID-19 from the United States, Italy and Spain. Sample material is recorded as cDNA or gDNA derived from T cells, B-cell-depleted T cells, or PBMCs.

Original data processing: Amplification of reference gene primers was used by the study to estimate nucleated cell counts. Assay used: immunoSEQ multiplex PCR; TCRdb lists only in-frame clones, some missing. V, J and clone size were drawn from that table, and D and trimming were deduced from the DNA. The table lists roughly 250,000 clones, about 80% of them singletons. V lost 0 bases to trimming and J lost 4 bases, with 12 bases between them. Germline loops: CDR1 LNHNV, CDR2 YYDKDF (reference sequence). There are 15 residues in the CDR3. The J gene is TRBJ1-2, the V gene TRBV15; D is perhaps TRBD1 (5 bases). Specimen: peripheral blood. The sequence came from a woman older than 75 with active or convalescent COVID-19. In DNA, the CDR3 is TGTGCCACCAGCAGAGATCGACTCGGGGGCTATGGCTACACCTTC. Amino acid sequence: CATSRDRLGGYGYTF.